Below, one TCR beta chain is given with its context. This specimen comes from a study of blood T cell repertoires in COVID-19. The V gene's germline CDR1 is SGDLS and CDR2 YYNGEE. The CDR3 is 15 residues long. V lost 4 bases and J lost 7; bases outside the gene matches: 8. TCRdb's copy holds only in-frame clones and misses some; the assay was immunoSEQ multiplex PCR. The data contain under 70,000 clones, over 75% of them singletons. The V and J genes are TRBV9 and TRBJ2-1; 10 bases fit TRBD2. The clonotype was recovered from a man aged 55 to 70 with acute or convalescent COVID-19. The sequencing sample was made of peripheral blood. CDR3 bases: TGTGCCAGCAGCTTTTCCGGGACTAGCGAAAATGAGCAGTTCTTC. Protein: CASSFSGTSENEQFF. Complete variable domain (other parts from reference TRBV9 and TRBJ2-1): DSGVTQTPKHLITATGQRVTLRCSPRSGDLSVYWYQQSLDQGLQFLIQYYNGEERAKGNILERFSAQQFPDLHSELNLSSLELGDSALYFCASSFSGTSENEQFFGPGTRLTVL.